Given below is one TCR beta chain in context. Its antigen remains unknown. The sample originates from a study of T cell repertoires in cytomegalovirus infection. The wider study: The public TCR beta signatures pointed to both CMV infection and matching HLA type. Points from the study as a whole: Adding up the frequency of public TCR beta families identified people who carried CMV plus the relevant HLA. HLA-C-restricted TCR beta clonotypes specific for CMV led the ex vivo response.

This CDR3 is 14 amino acids long. CDR1 is MNHEY, CDR2 SVGEGT, per germline. J gave up 4 bases and V 2 bases, and 3 bases lay outside the gene matches. TCRdb re-called the reads with MiXCR, one entry per CDR3 protein. The table records some 110,000 distinct CDR3 sequences, roughly 9.1% of them present only once. Sequences were obtained from PBMCs, sequenced either directly or after in vitro stimulation (not recorded which). This receptor was identified in a human donor in good health (CMV status not recorded). Some clones in this sample may be carry-over from other donors' samples. The J gene is TRBJ2-7, the V gene TRBV6-2 or TRBV6-3; 9 bases agree with TRBD2. The CDR3 loop is CASSYTSGQYEQYV. DNA of the CDR3: TGTGCCAGCAGTTACACTAGCGGGCAGTACGAGCAGTACGTC.